Sequencing of this T cell receptor beta chain was carried out in a study of T cells in Graves' hyperthyroidism and ophthalmopathy. The CDR3 has 19 residues. Germline CDR1 and CDR2: MDHEN and SYDVKM. Unmatched junction bases numbered 15, after V lost 6 bases and J lost 1 base. The investigators amplified TCR beta CDR3 regions from RNA transcripts. The HTBI primer set drove a first-round RT-PCR of the TCR CDR3. TCRdb reprocessed the multiplex PCR reads via MiXCR and lists one record per CDR3 protein. The sample includes about 530,000 distinct CDR3 sequences, roughly 17% of them seen just once. Diagnosing involved the use of clinical symptoms, serum thyroxine and TRAb, thyroid ultrasound and orbital computed tomography. The PBMCs had their origin in 10 ml of fresh peripheral blood. Many counts were recorded for this clonotype.

The sequenced sample was blood. V is TRBV28 and J is TRBJ2-1; 10 nucleotides agree with TRBD1. This sequence originates from a woman in her late teens or twenties with Graves' ophthalmopathy. CDR3 residues: CASSFPADRGERSYNEQFF. The CDR3 DNA sequence: TGTGCCAGCAGCTTCCCGGCGGACAGGGGGGAGCGATCCTACAATGAGCAGTTCTTC.